This is a list of T cell receptor beta chains from one sample in a study of T cell repertoires in cytomegalovirus infection. TCRdb re-analysed the reads in MiXCR, keeping a single row per CDR3 protein. The table lists about 230,000 distinct CDR3 sequences, 22% of them singletons, with about 20% in the top ten. Sequencing input: CD8+ T cells from PBMCs. The receptors were sampled from a human donor in good health (CMV status not recorded). Some clones in this sample may be carry-over from other donors' samples. CDR3s include the opening cysteine and the closing phenylalanine or tryptophan. A D gene is named only where the DNA matches it firmly. Rows may omit the clone size; those that give it use once, few, many or a size class.

len	j_gene	v_gene	abundance	d_gene	CDR3aa	CDR3nt
15	TRBJ2-5	TRBV28	many	NA	CASSFSRIRKETQYF	TGTGCCAGCAGTTTTTCCAGAATACGAAAAGAGACCCAGTACTTC
13	TRBJ2-5	TRBV15	NA	NA	CATTIVGEETQYF	TGTGCCACCACAATTGTGGGGGAGGAGACCCAGTACTTC
15	TRBJ2-7	TRBV7-8	few	TRBD1	CASSWGTGGLQEQYF	TGTGCCAGCAGCTGGGGGACAGGGGGACTACAAGAGCAGTACTTC
12	TRBJ2-5	TRBV7-9	many	NA	CASSSSSETQYF	TGTGCCAGCAGCTCTAGCTCCGAGACCCAGTACTTC
15	TRBJ2-7	TRBV20-1	few	TRBD1	CSAIGTVQDYDEQYF	TGCAGTGCTATTGGGACAGTCCAAGATTACGACGAGCAGTACTTC
11	TRBJ2-3	TRBV6-5	few	NA	CATTSTDTQYF	TGTGCCACCACTAGCACAGATACGCAGTATTTT
14	TRBJ1-1	TRBV4-1	few	NA	CASSQITGNTEAFF	TGCGCCAGCAGCCAAATTACGGGGAACACTGAAGCTTTCTTT
13	TRBJ2-4	TRBV28	NA	NA	CASSFRRGNIQYF	TGTGCCAGCAGTTTCCGGCGTGGAAACATTCAGTACTTC
14	TRBJ1-2	TRBV7-9	many	NA	CASSLALGGFAYTF	TGTGCCAGCAGCTTAGCGCTCGGGGGCTTCGCCTACACCTTC
14	TRBJ2-1	TRBV28	NA	TRBD2	CASSYRGGLNEQFF	TGTGCCAGCAGTTATCGGGGGGGCCTCAATGAGCAGTTCTTC
14	TRBJ2-1	TRBV19	few	NA	CASARGISYNEQFF	TGTGCCAGTGCGAGGGGGATTTCCTACAATGAGCAGTTCTTC
16	TRBJ2-7	TRBV11-2	many	TRBD2	CASSLRTSGGPYEQYF	TGTGCCAGCAGCCTCAGGACTAGCGGGGGGCCGTACGAGCAGTACTTC
12	TRBJ2-7	TRBV20-1	NA	NA	CSARGQGGEQYF	TGCAGTGCTAGAGGACAGGGAGGCGAGCAGTACTTC
15	TRBJ1-1	TRBV11-2	NA	NA	CASTRKTTANTEAFF	TGTGCCAGCACACGAAAAACGACAGCGAACACTGAAGCTTTCTTT
12	TRBJ2-7	TRBV29-1	NA	NA	CSVEGGSGEQYF	TGCAGCGTTGAAGGAGGGTCTGGCGAGCAGTACTTC
15	TRBJ2-1	TRBV7-9	many	NA	CASSLDGGFYNEQFF	TGTGCCAGCAGCCTAGATGGGGGTTTCTACAATGAGCAGTTCTTC
11	TRBJ2-1	TRBV12-3/TRBV12-4	NA	NA	CASSPANEQFF	TGTGCCAGCAGTCCGGCAAATGAGCAGTTCTTC
13	TRBJ1-1	TRBV5-1	NA	NA	CASSLDTVTEAFF	TGCGCCAGCAGCTTGGATACAGTCACTGAAGCTTTCTTT
14	TRBJ2-5	TRBV25-1	NA	NA	CASSDGSGKETQYF	TGTGCCAGCAGTGATGGGTCGGGGAAAGAGACCCAGTACTTC
15	TRBJ2-5	TRBV2	NA	TRBD2	CASSGTSSNQETQYF	TGTGCCAGCAGTGGGACTAGCTCAAACCAGGAGACCCAGTACTTC
13	TRBJ1-5	TRBV15	NA	NA	CATSRDLGQPQHF	TGTGCCACCAGCAGAGATCTAGGGCAGCCCCAGCATTTT
13	TRBJ2-1	TRBV5-1	NA	NA	CASSLDGGNEQFF	TGCGCCAGCAGCTTGGATGGGGGCAATGAGCAGTTCTTC
15	TRBJ2-1	TRBV7-2	few	NA	CASSLDWTLYNEQFF	TGTGCCAGCAGCTTGGACTGGACTCTCTACAATGAGCAGTTCTTC
14	TRBJ2-7	TRBV6-6	NA	NA	CASSYLSTGREQYF	TGTGCCAGCAGTTACTTATCAACAGGGAGGGAGCAGTACTTC
13	TRBJ2-7	TRBV30	few	NA	CAWRPSDTYEQYF	TGTGCCTGGAGGCCCAGCGATACCTACGAGCAGTACTTC
16	TRBJ2-7	TRBV28	NA	NA	CASSLAPGRVGYEQYF	TGTGCCAGCAGTTTAGCTCCCGGCAGGGTTGGGTACGAGCAGTACTTC
15	TRBJ1-4	TRBV7-1	NA	TRBD1	CTSSPLTGANEKLFF	TGTACCAGCAGCCCATTGACAGGGGCTAATGAAAAACTGTTTTTT
14	TRBJ1-2	TRBV12-3/TRBV12-4	NA	NA	CASSLGFGGYGYTF	TGTGCCAGCAGTTTAGGGTTCGGGGGATATGGCTACACCTTC
14	TRBJ1-1	TRBV20-1	NA	TRBD1	CSARDRGTGPEAFF	TGCAGTGCGCGGGACAGGGGGACGGGTCCTGAAGCTTTCTTT